The rows below give T cell receptor beta chains drawn from one sample of a study of identical twins. Via MiXCR, TCRdb re-called the 5' RACE reads, giving one row per CDR3 protein. The sample holds under 450,000 distinct CDR3 sequences, less than 20% seen once. The sequenced material came from naive T cells sorted from blood. The receptors were sampled from a man in his fifties or sixties in good health. Each CDR3 is given with its conserved first and last residue. The D gene is left open where the match is weak. Some rows have no size entry. The others give once, few or many, or a class for an expanded clone.

d_gene: TRBD1; v_gene: TRBV6-2/TRBV6-3; abundance: .; j_gene: TRBJ2-7; len: 15; CDR3nt: TGTGCCAGCAGTTACTCGAGGACAGGGCGTGCCGAGCAGTACTTC; CDR3aa: CASSYSRTGRAEQYF
d_gene: .; v_gene: TRBV5-5; abundance: many; j_gene: TRBJ2-1; len: 16; CDR3nt: TGTGCCAGCAGCTTGGGATACCGGGCCGACTACAATGAGCAGTTCTTC; CDR3aa: CASSLGYRADYNEQFF
d_gene: TRBD1; v_gene: TRBV5-5; abundance: .; j_gene: TRBJ1-2; len: 14; CDR3nt: TGTGCCAGCAGCCAGACAGGGATGACGAGTGGCTACACCTTC; CDR3aa: CASSQTGMTSGYTF
d_gene: .; v_gene: TRBV7-2; abundance: .; j_gene: TRBJ2-3; len: 12; CDR3nt: TGTGCCAGCAGCTGGACTGTGGATACGCAGTATTTT; CDR3aa: CASSWTVDTQYF
d_gene: TRBD1; v_gene: TRBV20-1; abundance: many; j_gene: TRBJ1-6; len: 15; CDR3nt: TGCAGTGCTCCCGACGGGACAGGGTTGTACTCACCCCTCCACTTT; CDR3aa: CSAPDGTGLYSPLHF
d_gene: .; v_gene: TRBV5-1; abundance: .; j_gene: TRBJ2-7; len: 15; CDR3nt: TGCGCCAGCAGCTTTACGACAGACCCACGCTACGAGCAGTACTTC; CDR3aa: CASSFTTDPRYEQYF
d_gene: .; v_gene: TRBV5-5; abundance: .; j_gene: TRBJ1-1; len: 15; CDR3nt: TGTGCCAGCAGCTTGATCCTGGGGGGGAGAACTGAAGCTTTCTTT; CDR3aa: CASSLILGGRTEAFF
d_gene: .; v_gene: TRBV20-1; abundance: .; j_gene: TRBJ1-6; len: 15; CDR3nt: TGCAGTGCTAGAAACGGACAAGGCTATAATTCACCCCTCCACTTT; CDR3aa: CSARNGQGYNSPLHF
d_gene: .; v_gene: TRBV11-2; abundance: .; j_gene: TRBJ2-2; len: 17; CDR3nt: TGTGCCAGCAGCTTAGATCGGGTGGACAGATTATCCGGGGAGCTGTTTTTT; CDR3aa: CASSLDRVDRLSGELFF
d_gene: TRBD1; v_gene: TRBV7-2; abundance: many; j_gene: TRBJ2-7; len: 15; CDR3nt: TGTGCCAGCAGCCCTCACCGGGACAGAACGAGAGAGCAGTACTTC; CDR3aa: CASSPHRDRTREQYF
d_gene: .; v_gene: TRBV2; abundance: .; j_gene: TRBJ1-5; len: 15; CDR3nt: TGTGCCAGCAGAGGGGACTCCTCTAGCAATCAGCCCCAGCATTTT; CDR3aa: CASRGDSSSNQPQHF
d_gene: TRBD1; v_gene: TRBV7-9; abundance: few; j_gene: TRBJ2-3; len: 15; CDR3nt: TGTGCCAGCAGCACAGGGACAGGTTACACAGATACGCAGTATTTT; CDR3aa: CASSTGTGYTDTQYF
d_gene: .; v_gene: TRBV15; abundance: .; j_gene: TRBJ2-5; len: 16; CDR3nt: TGTGCCACCAGCGAAACCAGACAGCTTAATGTGGAGACCCAGTACTTC; CDR3aa: CATSETRQLNVETQYF
d_gene: .; v_gene: TRBV7-9; abundance: few; j_gene: TRBJ2-1; len: 15; CDR3nt: TGTGCCAGCAGCTTACGGCAGGGAGGACACAATGAGCAGTTCTTC; CDR3aa: CASSLRQGGHNEQFF
d_gene: .; v_gene: TRBV12-3/TRBV12-4; abundance: .; j_gene: TRBJ2-7; len: 14; CDR3nt: TGTGCCAGCAGTGAGTGGACACCTACCTACGAGCAGTACTTC; CDR3aa: CASSEWTPTYEQYF
d_gene: .; v_gene: TRBV4-1; abundance: few; j_gene: TRBJ2-1; len: 17; CDR3nt: TGCGCCAGCAGCCAAGTGTTGCAGGGACTCTCCTACAATGAGCAGTTCTTC; CDR3aa: CASSQVLQGLSYNEQFF
d_gene: TRBD2; v_gene: TRBV6-1; abundance: .; j_gene: TRBJ2-5; len: 16; CDR3nt: TGTGCCAGCAGTCCCCTAGCGGGAGTGGTTTGGGAGACCCAGTACTTC; CDR3aa: CASSPLAGVVWETQYF
d_gene: .; v_gene: TRBV7-2; abundance: many; j_gene: TRBJ2-7; len: 15; CDR3nt: TGTGCCAGCAGCTTATCGTCGACTAGGGCCTACGAGCAGTACTTC; CDR3aa: CASSLSSTRAYEQYF
d_gene: .; v_gene: TRBV6-1; abundance: .; j_gene: TRBJ2-5; len: 15; CDR3nt: TGTGCCAGCAGTCCCCGTCCCATAGGAGTCGGGACCCAGTACTTC; CDR3aa: CASSPRPIGVGTQYF
d_gene: .; v_gene: TRBV28; abundance: few; j_gene: TRBJ1-6; len: 14; CDR3nt: TGTGCCAGCAGTTTAGAGAACAGACTTTCACCCCTCCACTTT; CDR3aa: CASSLENRLSPLHF
d_gene: .; v_gene: TRBV7-2; abundance: .; j_gene: TRBJ1-3; len: 14; CDR3nt: TGTGCCAGCAGCCCCCCCGGTTTCGGAAACACCATATATTTT; CDR3aa: CASSPPGFGNTIYF
d_gene: .; v_gene: TRBV7-9; abundance: .; j_gene: TRBJ2-3; len: 14; CDR3nt: TGTGCCAGCAGCCCCAGAAGTGGCGCAGATACGCAGTATTTT; CDR3aa: CASSPRSGADTQYF
d_gene: .; v_gene: TRBV5-1; abundance: many; j_gene: TRBJ2-7; len: 14; CDR3nt: TGTGCCAGCAGCTTGGGGACATCGGGGTACGAGCAGTACTTC; CDR3aa: CASSLGTSGYEQYF
d_gene: .; v_gene: TRBV6-8; abundance: .; j_gene: TRBJ2-2; len: 13; CDR3nt: TGTGCCAGCAGGACCTCGAACACCGGGGAGCTGTTTTTT; CDR3aa: CASRTSNTGELFF
d_gene: TRBD1; v_gene: TRBV12-3/TRBV12-4; abundance: .; j_gene: TRBJ2-2; len: 15; CDR3nt: TGTGCCAGCAGCCCCGGGACAGGTGGTCCCGGGGAGCTGTTTTTT; CDR3aa: CASSPGTGGPGELFF
d_gene: .; v_gene: TRBV5-6; abundance: few; j_gene: TRBJ2-1; len: 14; CDR3nt: TGTGCCAGCAGCCCTAACACAGGGTACAATGAGCAGTTCTTC; CDR3aa: CASSPNTGYNEQFF
d_gene: .; v_gene: TRBV30; abundance: many; j_gene: TRBJ2-1; len: 12; CDR3nt: TGTGCCGCTTCCCGGGGGTACAATGAGCAGTTCTTC; CDR3aa: CAASRGYNEQFF
d_gene: TRBD1; v_gene: TRBV10-3; abundance: many; j_gene: TRBJ2-5; len: 16; CDR3nt: TGTGCCATCAGTCCCCCCTCGGGCAGGGGGCAAGAGACCCAGTACTTC; CDR3aa: CAISPPSGRGQETQYF
d_gene: .; v_gene: TRBV20-1; abundance: .; j_gene: TRBJ1-5; len: 16; CDR3nt: TGCAGTGCTACACAGCCCCTATTATATAGCAATCAGCCCCAGCATTTT; CDR3aa: CSATQPLLYSNQPQHF
d_gene: .; v_gene: TRBV20-1; abundance: once; j_gene: TRBJ2-3; len: 13; CDR3nt: TGCAGTGCCCTCCGGGTTAGCACAGATACGCAGTATTTT; CDR3aa: CSALRVSTDTQYF
d_gene: .; v_gene: TRBV10-3; abundance: few; j_gene: TRBJ2-7; len: 14; CDR3nt: TGTGCCATCAGTCTACCGGGTCACTCCTACGAGCAGTACTTC; CDR3aa: CAISLPGHSYEQYF
d_gene: .; v_gene: TRBV28; abundance: .; j_gene: TRBJ2-7; len: 16; CDR3nt: TGTGCCAGCAGTTTTCAAGCCCCCCTGCGAGGCTACGAGCAGTACTTC; CDR3aa: CASSFQAPLRGYEQYF
d_gene: .; v_gene: TRBV20-1; abundance: few; j_gene: TRBJ2-7; len: 15; CDR3nt: TGCAGTGCTAGGGAAGGGACGGGGTTTTCCTACGAGCAGTACTTC; CDR3aa: CSAREGTGFSYEQYF
d_gene: TRBD1; v_gene: TRBV6-1; abundance: many; j_gene: TRBJ1-4; len: 15; CDR3nt: TGTGCCAGCAGTCCGCCGGGACAGGGTAGAGAAAAACTGTTTTTT; CDR3aa: CASSPPGQGREKLFF
d_gene: TRBD2; v_gene: TRBV20-1; abundance: many; j_gene: TRBJ2-1; len: 13; CDR3nt: TGCAGTGCTAGCTTAGCGGGGACGGATGAGCAGTTCTTC; CDR3aa: CSASLAGTDEQFF
d_gene: .; v_gene: TRBV29-1; abundance: many; j_gene: TRBJ2-5; len: 15; CDR3nt: TGCAGCGTTGAAGATGAACGCCACTCGAAGGAGACCCAGTACTTC; CDR3aa: CSVEDERHSKETQYF
d_gene: TRBD1; v_gene: TRBV19; abundance: few; j_gene: TRBJ1-4; len: 15; CDR3nt: TGTGCCAGTAGTCGACCGGGACAGCATAATGAAAAACTGTTTTTT; CDR3aa: CASSRPGQHNEKLFF
d_gene: .; v_gene: TRBV7-2; abundance: many; j_gene: TRBJ1-5; len: 16; CDR3nt: TGTGCCAGCAGCCCGAGCGAGCGACAGAGGAATCAGCCCCAGCATTTT; CDR3aa: CASSPSERQRNQPQHF
d_gene: TRBD1; v_gene: TRBV18; abundance: .; j_gene: TRBJ2-7; len: 15; CDR3nt: TGTGCCAGCTCACCAACGACAGGGGTTCTCTACGAGCAGTACTTC; CDR3aa: CASSPTTGVLYEQYF
d_gene: .; v_gene: TRBV12-3/TRBV12-4; abundance: few; j_gene: TRBJ1-1; len: 11; CDR3nt: TGTGCCAGCGCAAAGGATGGTGAAGCTTTCTTT; CDR3aa: CASAKDGEAFF
d_gene: .; v_gene: TRBV6-5; abundance: .; j_gene: TRBJ2-1; len: 16; CDR3nt: TGTGCCAGCAGTTACTCGAAACCCAGAGGGGACAATGAGCAGTTCTTC; CDR3aa: CASSYSKPRGDNEQFF
d_gene: TRBD1; v_gene: TRBV11-2; abundance: many; j_gene: TRBJ2-1; len: 17; CDR3nt: TGTGCCAGCAGCGCGTTAGCCCGGGACAGGGTCCGCAATGAGCAGTTCTTC; CDR3aa: CASSALARDRVRNEQFF
d_gene: .; v_gene: TRBV28; abundance: .; j_gene: TRBJ2-1; len: 12; CDR3nt: TGTGCCAGCAGTTCACGAGGACAGCGGCAGTTCTTC; CDR3aa: CASSSRGQRQFF
d_gene: TRBD2; v_gene: TRBV10-3; abundance: many; j_gene: TRBJ2-7; len: 16; CDR3nt: TGTGCCATCAGTGAGTCGGGAACTAGCGGGAACTACGAGCAGTACTTC; CDR3aa: CAISESGTSGNYEQYF
d_gene: .; v_gene: TRBV28; abundance: few; j_gene: TRBJ2-5; len: 13; CDR3nt: TGTGCCACATGGGTCGGCCAGGGAGAGACCCAGTACTTC; CDR3aa: CATWVGQGETQYF
d_gene: TRBD2; v_gene: TRBV4-2; abundance: .; j_gene: TRBJ2-1; len: 15; CDR3nt: TGTGCCAGCAGCCAAGAAGCGACTAGCTCCAATGAGCAGTTCTTC; CDR3aa: CASSQEATSSNEQFF
d_gene: TRBD2; v_gene: TRBV4-2; abundance: many; j_gene: TRBJ2-3; len: 15; CDR3nt: TGTGCCAGCAGCCAAGGGGGTAGCGGGCGGGATACGCAGTATTTT; CDR3aa: CASSQGGSGRDTQYF
d_gene: TRBD2; v_gene: TRBV5-1; abundance: .; j_gene: TRBJ2-7; len: 15; CDR3nt: TGCGCCAGCGGACCGACTAGCGGGAGATCTCACGAGCAGTACTTC; CDR3aa: CASGPTSGRSHEQYF
d_gene: .; v_gene: TRBV4-3; abundance: many; j_gene: TRBJ2-5; len: 13; CDR3nt: TGCGCCAGCAGCCAGGGGGCGGGAGAGACCCAGTACTTC; CDR3aa: CASSQGAGETQYF
d_gene: .; v_gene: TRBV11-1; abundance: .; j_gene: TRBJ2-7; len: 15; CDR3nt: TGTGCCAGCAGCTCCCCAAGGGCAGGTGACGACGAGCAGTACTTC; CDR3aa: CASSSPRAGDDEQYF
d_gene: .; v_gene: TRBV5-1; abundance: few; j_gene: TRBJ1-1; len: 12; CDR3nt: TGCGCCAGCAGCTTGGAGGGGGCTGAAGCTTTCTTT; CDR3aa: CASSLEGAEAFF
d_gene: TRBD2; v_gene: TRBV5-1; abundance: .; j_gene: TRBJ2-1; len: 16; CDR3nt: TGCGCCAGCAGCCAGATAGCGGGAGTCTCGACAAATGAGCAGTTCTTC; CDR3aa: CASSQIAGVSTNEQFF
d_gene: TRBD1; v_gene: TRBV20-1; abundance: many; j_gene: TRBJ2-4; len: 17; CDR3nt: TGCAGTGCTAGAGAGCCCAACAGGGGCCCAGCCAAAAACATTCAGTACTTC; CDR3aa: CSAREPNRGPAKNIQYF